Listed here are 17 T cell receptor beta chains from one sample, sequenced in a study of shared clonotypes between healthy human individuals. TCRdb keeps only in-frame clones here, not all; method: immunoSEQ multiplex PCR. The top ten hold more than 9% of the sample, which has fewer than 200,000 clones, 65% to 80% seen once. Sequenced sample: memory CD4+ T cells sorted from blood. Described subset: CD45RA-negative fraction. The receptors were gathered from a man aged 25 to 45 in good health.

V and J are TRBV6-5 and TRBJ2-2; tentative D call: TRBD1 (6 bases). Germline values: CDR1 MNHEY, CDR2 SVGAGI. This CDR3 region has 13 residues. V was pared by 11 bases and J by 5 bases, with 15 bases between. The CDR3 is CAGRDTRTGELFF. CDR3 coding DNA: TGTGCCGGTCGGGACACTCGGACCGGGGAGCTGTTTTTT.

The chain has TRBV7-9 and TRBJ2-3; maybe TRBD1 (5 bases). Between the trimmed V and J ends, which lost 6 bases and 0 bases, there was a span of 10 bases. Germline V gene sequence: CDR1 SEHNR, CDR2 FQNEAQ (reference sequence). This CDR3 is 14 amino acids long. The CDR3 DNA is TGTGCCAGCAGGTGGGGCGGAAGCACAGATACGCAGTATTTT. Its translation: CASRWGGSTDTQYF.

The chain carries TRBV6-5 and TRBJ1-5, with D unresolved. The V and J ends lost 7 bases and 2 bases respectively, with 12 bases between them. Germline CDR1 is MNHEY and CDR2 is SVGAGI. CDR3 size: 14 residues. CDR3 sequence reads: CASMWKTGNQPQHF. The CDR3 DNA reads TGTGCCAGCATGTGGAAAACGGGCAATCAGCCCCAGCATTTT.

Only one count was recorded for this clone. The CDR3 DNA reads as TGTGCCAGCAGCTTAGTAGGGTCTTCTAGCGGGGGTCCCGGGACCCAGTACTTC. Translated, it gives CASSLVGSSSGGPGTQYF. This chain connects TRBV7-8 to TRBJ2-5, with 10 bases fitting TRBD2. The CDR3 consists of 18 residues. Germline assignment: CDR1 SGHVS and CDR2 FQNEAQ. Trimming cost V 1 base and J 7 bases; bases outside gene matches: 15.

This clone was recorded a few times. This rearrangement joins TRBV7-9 to TRBJ1-2; D perhaps matches TRBD1 (6 bases). The CDR3 length is 12 residues. CDR1 is SEHNR, CDR2 FQNEAQ, per germline (reference sequence). V gave up 2 bases and J gave up 8 bases, with 9 bases separating them. The CDR3 coding sequence is TGTGCCAGCAGCTTACAACAGGGAGGCTACACCTTC. This encodes CASSLQQGGYTF.

The rearrangement links TRBV11-3 to TRBJ2-1; 7 bases are shared with TRBD2. The CDR3 extends over 13 amino acids. Germline CDR1 reads SGHNT; CDR2 reads YENEEA. Trimming at V came to 3 bases and at J to 9 bases, leaving 5 bases not matched to a gene. The CDR3 region has the DNA TGTGCCAGCAGCTTTAGGGAGGGCATTGAGCAGTTCTTC. Its protein product is CASSFREGIEQFF.

This chain uses TRBV18 with TRBJ1-1, with TRBD1 matching over 9 bases. The junction had 3 bases not matched to a gene; V was cut back by 5 bases and J by 2 bases. Per the germline V gene, CDR1 is KGHSH and CDR2 is LQKENI. The CDR3 length is 14 residues. CDR3 in DNA: TGTGCCAGCTCAGGGGGACAGGGTAACACTGAAGCTTTCTTT. As protein: CASSGGQGNTEAFF.

This clone was seen many times. The CDR3 DNA sequence: TGTGCCACCAGCAGAGCACAAGCGGGGCTGGAGGAGACCCAGTACTTC. This sequence encodes CATSRAQAGLEETQYF. V gene TRBV15 combines with J gene TRBJ2-5, with TRBD2 matching over 7 bases. Trimming removed 1 base from V and 5 bases from J; junction bases left unmatched: 10. This CDR3 has 16 residues. The germline V gene encodes CDR1 LNHNV and CDR2 YYDKDF (reference sequence).

This chain uses TRBV6-1 with TRBJ2-3, with D possibly being TRBD2 (7 bases). Trimming cost V 11 bases and J 0 bases, with 18 bases left between them. The CDR3 is 15 amino acids. CDR1 is MNHNS and CDR2 is SASEGT in the germline V gene. In DNA form, the CDR3 reads TGTGCCGGGGAGGAGGGGGGGGCTAGCACAGATACGCAGTATTTT. It codes for CAGEEGGASTDTQYF.

The chain joins TRBV7-2 to TRBJ1-4; TRBD1 aligns across 10 bases. The CDR3 spans 14 residues. CDR1 is SGHTA, CDR2 FQGNSA, per germline. J lost 8 bases, V lost 3 bases, and 3 bases had no gene match. The DNA of the CDR3 is TGTGCCAGCAGCTTGGGGACAGGGGACGAAAAACTGTTTTTT. Translation gives CASSLGTGDEKLFF.

The rearrangement links TRBV7-8 to TRBJ2-5; perhaps D is TRBD1 or TRBD2 (5 bases each). The germline gives CDR1 SGHVS, CDR2 FQNEAQ. This CDR3 has 14 amino acids. V was clipped by 7 bases and J by 2 bases, with 14 bases between them. The CDR3 reads CASTLPEGQETQYF. The CDR3 DNA reads as TGTGCCAGCACCCTTCCCGAGGGGCAAGAGACCCAGTACTTC.

At least ten counts were recorded for this clone. The J gene is TRBJ1-1, the V gene TRBV5-6; no clear D gene. Per the germline V gene, CDR1 is SGHDT and CDR2 is YYEEEE. V dropped 0 bases and J dropped 0 bases, with 6 bases sitting between them. The CDR3 spans 14 residues. CDR3 coding DNA: TGTGCCAGCAGCTTGGGGTATTTGAACACTGAAGCTTTCTTT. Encoded protein: CASSLGYLNTEAFF.

In its sample, this clone was seen once. V gene TRBV4-1 combines with J gene TRBJ1-1, with D uncertain. Per the germline V gene, CDR1 is MGHRA and CDR2 is YSYEKL. V lost 4 bases and J 0 bases, leaving 18 bases between the germline ends. CDR3 length equals 17 residues. In DNA, the CDR3 is TGCGCCAGCAGCCCCCTCGATTTGGTACCTATGAACACTGAAGCTTTCTTT. It is translated as CASSPLDLVPMNTEAFF.

The chain recombines TRBV7-9 with TRBJ2-7, with 8 bases aligning to TRBD2. This CDR3 spans 11 amino acids. V was clipped by 5 bases and J by 12 bases; unmatched bases: 6. In germline, CDR1 is SEHNR, CDR2 FQNEAQ (reference sequence). CDR3 bases: TGTGCCAGCAGCGGCGGACTAGCTTCGTACTTC. It translates to CASSGGLASYF.

This clone was observed once. V is TRBV9 and J is TRBJ2-2; D is possibly TRBD1 (5 bases). Trimming took 4 bases from V and 0 from J, leaving 10 bases between them. Germline V gene lookup returns CDR1 SGDLS and CDR2 YYNGEE. This CDR3 has 15 residues. The CDR3 DNA sequence: TGTGCCAGCAGCCTCGGACACACGAACACCGGGGAGCTGTTTTTT. Its translation: CASSLGHTNTGELFF.

The DNA of the CDR3 is TGCGCCAGCAGCCAAAGTCCCGCTCGGAGGTTCAATAATGAAAAACTGTTTTTT. Translated, it gives CASSQSPARRFNNEKLFF. J is TRBJ1-4 and V is TRBV4-1; D is ambiguous. Trimming removed 2 bases from V and 4 bases from J, with 20 bases in between. This CDR3 contains 18 residues. In germline, CDR1 is MGHRA, CDR2 YSYEKL.

This rearrangement joins TRBV18 to TRBJ1-1; D is uncertain. There are 13 residues in the CDR3. The germline V gene has CDR1 KGHSH and CDR2 LQKENI. Trimming shortened V by 2 bases and J by 5 bases, and 9 bases separated the two germline ends. CDR3 nucleotides: TGTGCCAGCTCACCAGAATTGCGGACTGAAGCTTTCTTT. Protein sequence: CASSPELRTEAFF.